Listed here are 8 T cell receptor beta chains from one sample, sequenced in a study of blood T cell repertoires in COVID-19. The table came from immunoSEQ multiplex PCR; TCRdb's copy has only in-frame clones and leaves some out. This table holds about 260,000 clones, roughly nine tenths found once. Sequencing input: peripheral blood. Source of these receptors: a man in his fifties or sixties who had recovered from COVID-19.

The V call is TRBV7-8, the J call TRBJ1-4, with D maybe TRBD1 (6 bases). The germline gives CDR1 SGHVS, CDR2 FQNEAQ. This CDR3 has 15 amino acids. V lost 4 bases and J 8 bases, leaving 17 bases between the germline ends. The CDR3 region has the DNA TGTGCCAGCAGCTCAAAACAGGGTTTTGGGGAAAAACTGTTTTTT. Translating it yields CASSSKQGFGEKLFF.

The chain joins TRBV10-3 to TRBJ1-2; no reliable D call. From germline, CDR1 is ENHRY and CDR2 SYGVKD. The V end was cut by 0 bases, the J end by 8 bases, with 7 bases between. This CDR3 has 12 amino acids. CDR3 protein: CAISESAGGYTF. DNA for the CDR3: TGTGCCATCAGTGAGTCGGCGGGAGGCTACACCTTC.

This clone was seen once. The chain uses TRBV7-6 and TRBJ2-1; 11 nucleotides align to TRBD2. The CDR3 totals 19 residues. With V trimmed by 2 bases and J by 2 bases, 11 bases remained unmatched. Germline V lookup: CDR1 SGHVS, CDR2 FNYEAQ. CDR3 residues: CASSLPGSSGGTTYNEQFF. CDR3 DNA: TGTGCCAGCAGCTTACCCGGTTCTAGCGGGGGGACCACCTACAATGAGCAGTTCTTC.

The J gene is TRBJ1-3, the V gene TRBV9; TRBD1 might be the D (5 bases). CDR3 length equals 17 residues. Trimming removed 2 bases at V and 0 bases at J, with 15 bases between. Germline V gene lookup returns CDR1 SGDLS and CDR2 YYNGEE. This CDR3 reads CASSVGGSLISGNTIYF. In nucleotides, the CDR3 is TGTGCCAGCAGCGTCGGGGGGTCTCTGATCTCTGGAAACACCATATATTTT. Based on the CDR3 plus reference TRBV9 and TRBJ1-3, the full variable domain is DSGVTQTPKHLITATGQRVTLRCSPRSGDLSVYWYQQSLDQGLQFLIQYYNGEERAKGNILERFSAQQFPDLHSELNLSSLELGDSALYFCASSVGGSLISGNTIYFGEGSWLTVV.

The CDR3 DNA is TGTGCCAGCAGCCTGACAGGGAACACTGAAGCTTTCTTT. Protein: CASSLTGNTEAFF. The chain carries TRBV13 and TRBJ1-1, with D possibly matching TRBD1 (6 bases). The germline CDR1 and CDR2 sequences are PRHDT and FYEKMQ (reference sequence). V lost 5 bases, J lost 1 base, and 8 bases lay in between. The CDR3 extends over 13 amino acids. Drawing the rest from reference TRBV13 and TRBJ1-1, the complete variable domain is AAGVIQSPRHLIKEKRETATLKCYPIPRHDTVYWYQQGPGQDPQFLISFYEKMQSDKGSIPDRFSAQQFSDYHSELNMSSLELGDSALYFCASSLTGNTEAFFGQGTRLTVV.

V and J are TRBV4-2 and TRBJ2-1; 9 bases are shared with TRBD2. The CDR3 covers 16 residues. V lost 0 bases, J lost 6 bases, and 6 bases stayed unmatched. The germline V gene has CDR1 LGHNA and CDR2 YNFKEQ. CDR3 region: CASSQEPGGGANEQFF. The CDR3 bases are TGTGCCAGCAGCCAAGAACCGGGCGGGGGGGCCAATGAGCAGTTCTTC.

This sequence joins TRBV7-9 and TRBJ1-1, with a tentative D call TRBD1 (5 bases). Germline lookup yields CDR1 SEHNR and CDR2 FQNEAQ (reference sequence). V dropped 1 base and J dropped 1 base, with 10 bases sitting between them. CDR3 size: 15 residues. Written as DNA, the CDR3 is TGTGCCAGCAGCTTAGAACTCAGGGCGAACACTGAAGCTTTCTTT. Translating gives CASSLELRANTEAFF.

The chain joins TRBV20-1 to TRBJ1-5; unclear D gene. V was cut by 6 bases and J by 7 bases, with 10 bases left in between. The CDR3 spans 11 residues. From germline, CDR1 is DFQATT and CDR2 SNEGSKA (reference sequence). This CDR3 is CSARTGQPQHF. The CDR3 DNA reads as TGCAGTGCGCGGACTGGACAGCCCCAGCATTTT.